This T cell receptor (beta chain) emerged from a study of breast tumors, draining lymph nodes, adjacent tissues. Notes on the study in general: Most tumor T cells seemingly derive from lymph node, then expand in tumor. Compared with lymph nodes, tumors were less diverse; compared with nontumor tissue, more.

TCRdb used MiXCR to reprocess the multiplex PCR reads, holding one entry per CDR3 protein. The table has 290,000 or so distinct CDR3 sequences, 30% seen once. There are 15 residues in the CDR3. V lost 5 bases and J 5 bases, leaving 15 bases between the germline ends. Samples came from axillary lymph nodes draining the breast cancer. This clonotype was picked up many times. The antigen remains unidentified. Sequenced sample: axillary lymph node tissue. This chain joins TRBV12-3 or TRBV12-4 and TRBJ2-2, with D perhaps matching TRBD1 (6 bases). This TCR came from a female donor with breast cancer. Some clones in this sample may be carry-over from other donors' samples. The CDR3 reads CASSETGTPTGELFF. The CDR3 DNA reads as TGTGCCAGCAGTGAGACAGGAACTCCGACCGGGGAGCTGTTTTTT.